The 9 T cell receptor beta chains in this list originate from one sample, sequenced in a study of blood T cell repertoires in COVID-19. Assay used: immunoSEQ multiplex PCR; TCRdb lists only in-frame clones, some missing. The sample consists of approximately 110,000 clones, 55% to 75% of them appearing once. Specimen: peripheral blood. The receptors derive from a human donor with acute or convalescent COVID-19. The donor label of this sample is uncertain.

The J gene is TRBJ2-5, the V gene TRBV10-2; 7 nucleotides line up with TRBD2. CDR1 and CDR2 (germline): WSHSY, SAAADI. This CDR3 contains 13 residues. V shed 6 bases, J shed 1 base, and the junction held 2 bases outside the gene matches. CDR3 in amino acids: CASRVAGQETQYF. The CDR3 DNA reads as TGCGCCAGCAGGGTAGCGGGCCAAGAGACCCAGTACTTC.

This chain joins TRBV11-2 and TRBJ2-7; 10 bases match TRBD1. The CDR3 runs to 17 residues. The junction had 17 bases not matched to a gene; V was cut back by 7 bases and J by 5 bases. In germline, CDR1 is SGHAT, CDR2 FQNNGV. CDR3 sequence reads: CASKRKLEDRGMDEQYF. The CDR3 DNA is TGTGCCAGCAAAAGAAAACTAGAGGACAGGGGGATGGACGAGCAGTACTTC.

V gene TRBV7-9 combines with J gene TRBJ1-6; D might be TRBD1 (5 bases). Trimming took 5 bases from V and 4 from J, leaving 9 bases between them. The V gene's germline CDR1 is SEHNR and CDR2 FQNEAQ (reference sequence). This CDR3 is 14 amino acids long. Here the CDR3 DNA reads TGTGCCAGCAGCCGAGACAGTTATAATTCACCCCTCCACTTT. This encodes CASSRDSYNSPLHF.

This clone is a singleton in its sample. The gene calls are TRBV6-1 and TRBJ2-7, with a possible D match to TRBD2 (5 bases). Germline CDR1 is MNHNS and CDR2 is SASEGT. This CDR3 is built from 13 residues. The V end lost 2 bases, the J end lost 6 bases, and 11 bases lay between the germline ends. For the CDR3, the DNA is TGTGCCAGCAGTGAAAGAGGGATTACCGAGCAGTACGTC. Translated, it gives CASSERGITEQYV.

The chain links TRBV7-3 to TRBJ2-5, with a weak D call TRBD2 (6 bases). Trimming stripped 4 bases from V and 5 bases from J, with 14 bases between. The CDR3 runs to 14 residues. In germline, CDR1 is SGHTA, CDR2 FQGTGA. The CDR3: CASSSGTPGETQYF. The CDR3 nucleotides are TGTGCCAGCAGCTCCGGGACTCCCGGGGAGACCCAGTACTTC.

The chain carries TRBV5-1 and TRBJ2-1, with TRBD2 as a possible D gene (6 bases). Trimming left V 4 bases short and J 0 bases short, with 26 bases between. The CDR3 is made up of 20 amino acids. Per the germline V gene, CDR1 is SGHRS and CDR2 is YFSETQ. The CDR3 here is CASSPLWAKLASSSYNEQFF. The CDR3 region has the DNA TGCGCCAGCAGCCCGCTTTGGGCCAAACTAGCCTCGAGCTCCTACAATGAGCAGTTCTTC.

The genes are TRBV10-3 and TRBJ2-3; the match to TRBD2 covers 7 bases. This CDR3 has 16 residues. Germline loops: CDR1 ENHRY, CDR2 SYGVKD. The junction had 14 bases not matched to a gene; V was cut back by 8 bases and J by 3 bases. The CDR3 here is CAISQNGGGSTDTQYF. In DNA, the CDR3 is TGTGCCATCTCTCAAAATGGGGGAGGGAGTACAGATACGCAGTATTTT.

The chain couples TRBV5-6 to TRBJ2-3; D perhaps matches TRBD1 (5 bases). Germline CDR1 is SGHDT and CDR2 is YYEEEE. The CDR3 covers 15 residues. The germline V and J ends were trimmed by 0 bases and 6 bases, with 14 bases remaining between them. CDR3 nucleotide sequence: TGTGCCAGCAGCTTGGATGTGGGGCAGTTCGATACGCAGTATTTT. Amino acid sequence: CASSLDVGQFDTQYF.

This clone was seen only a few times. The CDR3 DNA is TGTGCCTGGAGTTTTGGGGCCCTATACAATGAGCAGTTCTTC. Residues: CAWSFGALYNEQFF. The chain couples TRBV30 to TRBJ2-1; tentative D call: TRBD1 (5 bases). CDR3 length: 14 residues. In germline, CDR1 is GTSNPN, CDR2 SVGIG (reference sequence). Trimming removed 2 bases at V and 4 bases at J, with 12 bases between.